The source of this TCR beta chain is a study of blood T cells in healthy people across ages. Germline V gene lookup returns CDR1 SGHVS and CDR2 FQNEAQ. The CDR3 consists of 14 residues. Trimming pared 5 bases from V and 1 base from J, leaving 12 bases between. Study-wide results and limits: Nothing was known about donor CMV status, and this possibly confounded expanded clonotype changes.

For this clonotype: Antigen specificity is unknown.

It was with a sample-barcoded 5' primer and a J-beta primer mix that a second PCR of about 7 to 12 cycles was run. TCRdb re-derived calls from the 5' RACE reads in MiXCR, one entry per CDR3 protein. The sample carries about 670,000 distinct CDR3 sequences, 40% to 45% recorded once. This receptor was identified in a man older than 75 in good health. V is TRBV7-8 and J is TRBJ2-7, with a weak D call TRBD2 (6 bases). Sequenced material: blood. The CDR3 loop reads CASSKAGLSYEQYF. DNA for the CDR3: TGTGCCAGCAGCAAGGCAGGACTATCCTACGAGCAGTACTTC. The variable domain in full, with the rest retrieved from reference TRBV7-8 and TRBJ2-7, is GAGVSQSPRYKVAKRGQDVALRCDPISGHVSLFWYQQALGQGPEFLTYFQNEAQLDKSGLPSDRFFAERPEGSVSTLKIQRTQQEDSAVYLCASSKAGLSYEQYFGPGTRLTVT.